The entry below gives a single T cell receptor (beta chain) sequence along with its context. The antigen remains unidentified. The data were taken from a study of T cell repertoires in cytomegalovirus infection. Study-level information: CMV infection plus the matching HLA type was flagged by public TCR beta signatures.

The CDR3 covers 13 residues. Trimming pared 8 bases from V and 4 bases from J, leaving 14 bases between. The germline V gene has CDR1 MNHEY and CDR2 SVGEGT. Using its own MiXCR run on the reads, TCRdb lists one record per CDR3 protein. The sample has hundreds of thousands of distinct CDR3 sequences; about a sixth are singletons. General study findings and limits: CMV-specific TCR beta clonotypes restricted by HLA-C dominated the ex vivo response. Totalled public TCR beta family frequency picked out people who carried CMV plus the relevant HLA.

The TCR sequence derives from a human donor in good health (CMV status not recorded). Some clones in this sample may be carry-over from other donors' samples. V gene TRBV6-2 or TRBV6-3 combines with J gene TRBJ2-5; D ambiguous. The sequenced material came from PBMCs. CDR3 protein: CASSTRKGETQYF. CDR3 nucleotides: TGTGCCAGCTCAACACGTAAAGGAGAGACCCAGTACTTC.